Listed here is a single T cell receptor (beta chain). Its matching antigen is unknown. The same CDR3 also results from other DNA sequences found in this sample. TCRdb's table, derived via immunoSEQ multiplex PCR, lists solely in-frame clones and lacks some. The table has approximately 120,000 clones, roughly 94% seen once. CDR1 is KGHSH and CDR2 is LQKENI in the germline V gene. The V gene lost 4 bases and the J gene lost 1 base, with 7 bases spanning the gap. The CDR3 extends over 13 amino acids. These data originate in a study of siplizumab effects on memory and regulatory T cells. Study results and caveats: The alloresponse seemed to draw substantially on naive T cells, which appeared more diverse than memory cells.

The chain is built from TRBV18 and TRBJ2-5; a possible D gene is TRBD2 (5 bases). This TCR was sampled from a human donor in good health. Material: Tregs sorted from blood. The CDR3 DNA reads TGTGCCAGCTCACGAGGAGGCCAAGAGACCCAGTACTTC. Protein product: CASSRGGQETQYF.